This T cell receptor (beta chain) was sequenced for a study of shared clonotypes between healthy human individuals. An assay was performed, and its level was deep. Sorted-subset replicate PCR reactions contained 200 to 250 ng DNA, corresponding to roughly 29,000 T cell genomes. This table comes from immunoSEQ multiplex PCR, and its TCRdb copy is limited to in-frame clones, with some not included. The sample comprises under 1,900,000 clones, approximately 98.5% of which are singletons, and about 0.4% rests with the top ten. Notes on the study in general: On the whole, naive subsets had larger estimated richness than memory subsets had.

The CDR3 is 19 residues long. Germline lookup yields CDR1 MDHEN and CDR2 SYDVKM. J lost 3 bases, V lost 4 bases, and 10 bases had no gene match. As regards this clone: Its specificity is unknown.

The sequencing sample was made of naive CD4+ T cells sorted from blood. The subset is: CD45RA+ positively selected. The receptor was isolated from a man aged 25 to 40 in good health. The V gene is TRBV28, the J gene TRBJ2-1, with 15 bases aligning to TRBD2. The CDR3 region is CASSYRTSGRGLGYNEQFF. CDR3 in DNA: TGTGCCAGCAGTTACCGGACTAGCGGGAGGGGATTAGGCTACAATGAGCAGTTCTTC.